Listed below are T cell receptor beta chains from one sample, sequenced in a study of T-cell reconstitution after alpha-beta-depleted transplantation in children. MiXCR was run by TCRdb on the PCR reads, yielding one entry per CDR3 protein. The sample shows about 110,000 distinct CDR3 sequences, 10% to 13% of them seen only once. The sample consisted of PBMCs from the stem cell graft donor, taken from the stem cell graft. The receptors were gathered from a human donor who donated a stem cell graft to a child with acute lymphoblastic leukemia. The CDR3 runs from the conserved cysteine through the conserved F or W. The D gene is left open where the match is weak. The size of a clone is reported for some rows only, either as once, few or many, or as a class for expanded clones.

D gene	clone size	J gene	V gene	CDR3 DNA	CDR3 protein
NA	many	TRBJ2-2	TRBV7-2	TGTGCCAGCAGCCCAACGGGCCTGGCCGGGGAGCTGTTTTTT	CASSPTGLAGELFF
NA	many	TRBJ2-7	TRBV5-1	TGCGCCAGCAGCTTGAGAGCGCCAAACTACGAGCAGTACTTC	CASSLRAPNYEQYF
TRBD2	many	TRBJ2-3	TRBV7-9	TGTGCCAGCAGCACTACTAGCGGGGGCGCAGATACGCAGTATTTT	CASSTTSGGADTQYF
NA	NA	TRBJ1-5	TRBV9	TGTGCCAGCAGCGTAGGGACAGTAAATCAGCCCCAGCATTTT	CASSVGTVNQPQHF
TRBD2	many	TRBJ2-1	TRBV29-1	TGCAGCGTTGGGGGACTAGCGGGTCCCGGTGTCACCTACAATGAGCAGTTCTTC	CSVGGLAGPGVTYNEQFF
NA	many	TRBJ2-7	TRBV20-1	TGCAGTGCAAGGGGGACTGCCTCCTACGAGCAGTACTTC	CSARGTASYEQYF
TRBD1	many	TRBJ2-1	TRBV5-1	TGCGCCAGCAGCTTGGTCCCGGAACAGGGGGCGGTTGAGCAGTTCTTC	CASSLVPEQGAVEQFF
NA	many	TRBJ1-4	TRBV6-5	TGTGCCAGCAGTTACTCATGGGCAGCAACTAATGAAAAACTGTTTTTT	CASSYSWAATNEKLFF
NA	many	TRBJ2-1	TRBV7-9	TGTGCCAGCAGCTCACAGGGTATAAGTTACAATGAGCAGTTCTTC	CASSSQGISYNEQFF
TRBD1	many	TRBJ2-2	TRBV6-2/TRBV6-3	TGTGCCAGCGGACGGGACAGGGTGAACACCGGGGAGCTGTTTTTT	CASGRDRVNTGELFF
TRBD1	few	TRBJ2-3	TRBV6-1	TGTGCCAGCACCGGACAGGACGCGAATACGCAGTATTTT	CASTGQDANTQYF
TRBD1	few	TRBJ1-1	TRBV30	TGTGCCTGGAGTAACAGGGGCGTGGACACTGAAGCTTTCTTT	CAWSNRGVDTEAFF
TRBD1	many	TRBJ1-5	TRBV20-1	TGCAGTGCTAGAGATCGGACAGGGGTTCAGCCCCAGCATTTT	CSARDRTGVQPQHF
TRBD2	many	TRBJ2-1	TRBV29-1	TGCAGCGGTGGGGATAGCGGGTTTGCTTACAATGAGCAGTTCTTC	CSGGDSGFAYNEQFF
TRBD2	many	TRBJ2-2	TRBV5-1	TGCGCCAGCAGCTGGACTAGCGGGTACGGGAACACCGGGGAGCTGTTTTTT	CASSWTSGYGNTGELFF
NA	many	TRBJ2-7	TRBV5-8	TGTGCCAGCAGCTCCGGTGGCCAGTCCCGGACCCACGAGCAGTACTTC	CASSSGGQSRTHEQYF
TRBD1	many	TRBJ1-1	TRBV2	TGTGCCAGCATGGACAGGGCCAAATCTGAAGCTTTCTTT	CASMDRAKSEAFF
NA	many	TRBJ1-1	TRBV18	TGTGCCAGCTCACCGTCTCAGCAGAACACTGAAGCTTTCTTT	CASSPSQQNTEAFF
TRBD2	many	TRBJ2-7	TRBV7-2	TGTGCCAGCAGCTTCGTTTCGACTAGCGGTTACGAGCAGTACTTC	CASSFVSTSGYEQYF
NA	many	TRBJ2-5	TRBV20-1	TGCAGTGCTAGACGCACTAAGGGAGAGACCCAGTACTTC	CSARRTKGETQYF
TRBD1	many	TRBJ2-1	TRBV9	TGTGCCAGCAGAGGACAGGGCAATGAGCAGTTCTTC	CASRGQGNEQFF
NA	many	TRBJ1-2	TRBV7-9	TGTGCCAGCAGCCGCATCCGGGGCAGGGATGTCTATGGCTACACCTTC	CASSRIRGRDVYGYTF
NA	many	TRBJ1-6	TRBV6-1	TGTGCCAGCAGTAAAGACGGGACGGCTTATAATTCACCCCTCCACTTT	CASSKDGTAYNSPLHF